Below, 2 T cell receptor beta chains from the same sample are listed, as sequenced in a study of molecular identifiers for immune sequencing clone quantification. MiXCR, applied by TCRdb to the PCR reads, yields one record per CDR3 protein. This sample has under 800,000 distinct CDR3 sequences, with about 25% found just once. Specimen: naive CD8+ T cells from blood, with Jurkat cell RNA spiked in. Subset of the sample: FACS-sorted CD8+CD4-CCR7+CD45RA+ naive T cells. The origin of the receptors is a human donor in good health. Some libraries in this study had Jurkat cell RNA spiked in.

For this clonotype: This CDR3 is missing its conserved last phenylalanine or tryptophan, likely due to a read error. The genes are TRBV7-6 and TRBJ2-6, with D maybe TRBD1 (5 bases). Germline V gene data show CDR1 as SGHVS and CDR2 as FNYEAQ. The CDR3 has 15 residues. CDR3 residues: CAGSLDSSGANVLTI. Written as DNA, the CDR3 is TGTGCCGGCAGCTTAGACAGCTCTGGGGCCAACGTCCTGACTATC.

As concerns this clonotype: Compared with germline, one end of the junction differs, possibly owing to a read error. J is TRBJ1-5 and V is TRBV5-6; D call uncertain. The CDR3 runs to 14 residues. CDR1 is SGHDT and CDR2 is YYEEEE in the germline V gene. The CDR3 is CASSLSNSYQPQHF. CDR3 sequence (DNA): TGTGCCAGCAGCTTATCGAATAGCTATCAGCCCCAGCATTTT.